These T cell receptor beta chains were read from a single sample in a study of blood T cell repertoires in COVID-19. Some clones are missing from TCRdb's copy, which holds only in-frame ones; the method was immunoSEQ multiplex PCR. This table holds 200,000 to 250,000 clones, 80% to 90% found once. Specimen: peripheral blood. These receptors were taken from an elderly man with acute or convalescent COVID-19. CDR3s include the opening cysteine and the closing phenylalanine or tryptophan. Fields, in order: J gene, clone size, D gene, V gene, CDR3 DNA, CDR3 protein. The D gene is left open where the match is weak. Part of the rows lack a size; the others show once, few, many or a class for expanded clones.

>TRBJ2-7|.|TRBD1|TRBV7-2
TGTGCCAGCAGCCCCTCTCAGGGACAGGCAACCTACGAGCAGTACTTC
CASSPSQGQATYEQYF
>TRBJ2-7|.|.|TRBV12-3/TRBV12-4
TGTGCCAGCAGACGTGGGGGGTGGTACGAGCAGTACTTC
CASRRGGWYEQYF
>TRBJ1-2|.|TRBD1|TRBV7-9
TGTGCCAGCAGCTTAGCTGGGACAGGAAAGGACGGCTACACCTTC
CASSLAGTGKDGYTF
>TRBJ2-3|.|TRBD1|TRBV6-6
TGTGCCAGCAGTTACGATACGCAGGGGGCAGATACGCAGTATTTT
CASSYDTQGADTQYF
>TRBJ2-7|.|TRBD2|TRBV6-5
TGTGCCAGCAGCTCTCAGGCACTAGCGGGGTACGAGCAGTACTTC
CASSSQALAGYEQYF
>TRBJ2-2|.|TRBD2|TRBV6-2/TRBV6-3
TGTGCCAGCAGTAAGACTAGCGGGAGGAACACCGGGGAGCTGTTTTTT
CASSKTSGRNTGELFF
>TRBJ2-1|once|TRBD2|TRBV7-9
TGTGCCAGCAGCTTAGTACTAGCGGGAGAGGTTGAGCAGTTCTTC
CASSLVLAGEVEQFF
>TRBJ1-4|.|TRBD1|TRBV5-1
TGCGCCAGCAGCCTGGGACAGAATGAAAAACTGTTTTTT
CASSLGQNEKLFF
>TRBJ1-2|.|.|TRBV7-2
TGTGCCAGCAGCTTAACCTTAGGGGAGGGTATAAGAGGCTACACCTTC
CASSLTLGEGIRGYTF
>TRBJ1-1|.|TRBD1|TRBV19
TGTGCCAGTAGTATAGATGTGGGGACAGGGGACGCTTTCTTT
CASSIDVGTGDAFF
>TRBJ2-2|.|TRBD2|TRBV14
TGTGCCAGCAGCAAGCGGGGGGGTTCCGGGGAGCTGTTTTTT
CASSKRGGSGELFF
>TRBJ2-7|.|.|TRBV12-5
TGTGCTAGTGGTTCGGACTCAAGCTCCTACGAGCAGTACTTC
CASGSDSSSYEQYF
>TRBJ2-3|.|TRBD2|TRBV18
TGTGCCAGCTCACCGGGACTAGGGGAGAAAGATACGCAGTATTTT
CASSPGLGEKDTQYF
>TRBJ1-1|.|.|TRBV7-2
TGTGCCAGCAGCTTAGGGGGGGGTCTATTACCGGAAGCTTTCTTT
CASSLGGGLLPEAFF
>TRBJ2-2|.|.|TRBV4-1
TGCGCCAGCAGCCAAGGCCCAGGGGACACCGGGGAGCTGTTTTTT
CASSQGPGDTGELFF
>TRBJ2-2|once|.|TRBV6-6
TGTGCCAGCAGAGGCGTTATAGGGGCGGACACCGGGGAGCTGTTTTTT
CASRGVIGADTGELFF
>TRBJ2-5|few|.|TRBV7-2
TGTGCCAGCAGCTTAGACGCGGGAATGTCAGAGACCCAGTACTTC
CASSLDAGMSETQYF
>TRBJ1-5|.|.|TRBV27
TGTGCCAGCAGTGTCGACTCCCAGGGGAGACAGCCCCAGCATTTT
CASSVDSQGRQPQHF
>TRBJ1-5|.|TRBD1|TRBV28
TGTGCCAGCAGTCTAACCGGGACAGGGGGCAGTAATCAGCCCCAGCATTTT
CASSLTGTGGSNQPQHF
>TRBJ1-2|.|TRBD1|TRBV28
TGTGCCAGCAGTCAATCTCATTTAAGACAGGGTGTGTATGGCTACACCTTC
CASSQSHLRQGVYGYTF
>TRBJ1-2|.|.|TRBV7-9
TGTGCCAGCAGCCGGGGGACGGGCGAATTTACCACCTTC
CASSRGTGEFTTF
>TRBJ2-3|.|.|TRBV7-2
TGTGCCAGCAGCTTAGCGGAGGGAGATGGCTTCGATACGCAGTATTTT
CASSLAEGDGFDTQYF
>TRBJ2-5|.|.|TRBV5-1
TGCGCCAGCAGCGCGGGACTCCAAGAGACCCAGTACTTC
CASSAGLQETQYF
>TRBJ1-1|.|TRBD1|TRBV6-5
TGTGCCAGCAGCCCGGACAGGGCGAACACTGAAGCTTTCTTT
CASSPDRANTEAFF
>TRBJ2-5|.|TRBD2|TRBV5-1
TGCGCCAGCAGCTTGATTGCGGCTAGCGGGCGCTTCCAAGAGACCCAGTACTTC
CASSLIAASGRFQETQYF
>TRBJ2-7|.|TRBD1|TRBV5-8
TGTGCCAGCGCACAGGGGGACGAGCAGTACTTC
CASAQGDEQYF
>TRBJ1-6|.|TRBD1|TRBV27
TGTGCCAGCAGCCTGACAGGGGTGCGTTCCTCACCCCTCCACTTT
CASSLTGVRSSPLHF
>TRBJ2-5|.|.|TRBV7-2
TGTGCCAGCAGCTTAGAACCGGGGAAAGAGACCCAGTACTTC
CASSLEPGKETQYF
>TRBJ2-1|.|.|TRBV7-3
TGTGCCAGCAGCCCCCTGGGGAGCTCCTACAATGAGCAGTTCTTC
CASSPLGSSYNEQFF
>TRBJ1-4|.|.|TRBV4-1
TGCGCCAGCAGCCAAGTAGAAGGGGCTAATGAAAAACTGTTTTTT
CASSQVEGANEKLFF
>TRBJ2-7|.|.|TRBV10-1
TGCGCCAGCAGTGACAGGGATTCCTACGAGCAGTACTTC
CASSDRDSYEQYF
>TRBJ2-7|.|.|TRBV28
TGTGCCAGCAGTTTGGCTCAGACCTACGAGCAGTACTTC
CASSLAQTYEQYF
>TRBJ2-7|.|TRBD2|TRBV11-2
TGTGCCAGCAGCTTTAGGCGGGGGGCCTTCAGCTCCTACGAGCAGTACTTC
CASSFRRGAFSSYEQYF
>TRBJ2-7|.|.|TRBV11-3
TGTGCCAGCAGCTTTAAGGACAGACCCTACGAGCAGTACTTC
CASSFKDRPYEQYF
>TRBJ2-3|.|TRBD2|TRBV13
TGTGCCAGCAGCCCGCGGGGTAGCGGGAGACCCGATAGCACAGATACGCAGTATTTT
CASSPRGSGRPDSTDTQYF
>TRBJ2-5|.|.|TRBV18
TGTGCCAGCTCACCGTTCGGCCGGGACTACCAAGAGACCCAGTACTTC
CASSPFGRDYQETQYF
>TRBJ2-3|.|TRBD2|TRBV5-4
TGTGCCAGCAGGGCCAGACTAGCGGACACAGATACGCAGTATTTT
CASRARLADTDTQYF
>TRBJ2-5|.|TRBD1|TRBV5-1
TGCGCCAGCAGCTTGGGTGACAGGGGAGAGACCCAGTACTTC
CASSLGDRGETQYF
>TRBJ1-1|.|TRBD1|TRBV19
TGTGCCAGTAGCTCGGACAGGGGGGACACTGAAGCTTTCTTT
CASSSDRGDTEAFF
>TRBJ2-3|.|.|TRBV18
TGTGCCAGCTCACCAGGGCAGGGTGCGACAGATACGCAGTATTTT
CASSPGQGATDTQYF
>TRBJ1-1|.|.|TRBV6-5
TGTGCCAGCAGTTACACGGGGAACACTGAAGCTTTCTTT
CASSYTGNTEAFF
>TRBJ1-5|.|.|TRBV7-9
TGTGCCAGCAGCTTAGCGCTGGGGGGGGGCAATCAGCCCCAGCATTTT
CASSLALGGGNQPQHF
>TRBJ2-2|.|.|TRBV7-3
TGTGCCAGCAGCTTGGGACAAAACACCGGGGAGCTGTTTTTT
CASSLGQNTGELFF
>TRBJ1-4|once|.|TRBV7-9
TGTGCCAGCAGCTTAGTTACTGGGGGCGTTTCCCGTGAGAAACTGTTTTTT
CASSLVTGGVSREKLFF
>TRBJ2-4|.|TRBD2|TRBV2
TGTGCCAGCAGGGGAGGGTTTGAAGCTGGAGCCAAAAACATTCAGTACTTC
CASRGGFEAGAKNIQYF
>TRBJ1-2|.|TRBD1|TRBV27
TGTGCCAGCAGTCGGGACAGGCGAAACTATGGCTACACCTTC
CASSRDRRNYGYTF
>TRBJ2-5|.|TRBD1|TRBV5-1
TGCGCCAGCAGCTTGAACCCGACAGGGGGGGAGGAGACCCAGTACTTC
CASSLNPTGGEETQYF
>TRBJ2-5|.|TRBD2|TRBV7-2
TGTGCCAGCAGCTTAACTAGCGGGCAAGAGACCCAGTACTTC
CASSLTSGQETQYF
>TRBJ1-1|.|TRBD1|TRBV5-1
TGCGCCAGCAGCTTGTCGCGGACAGGGGGAAGAAACACTGAAGCTTTCTTT
CASSLSRTGGRNTEAFF
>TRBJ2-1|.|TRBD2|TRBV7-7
TGTGCCAGCAGCTTACTAGCGGGGGCCTACAATGAGCAGTTCTTC
CASSLLAGAYNEQFF
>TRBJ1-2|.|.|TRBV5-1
TGCGCCAGCAGCGGCATCGGGACTGGAGGAATCTATGGCTACACCTTC
CASSGIGTGGIYGYTF
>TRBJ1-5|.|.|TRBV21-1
TGTGCCAGCCCGGGGGACCTCCAGCCCCAGCATTTT
CASPGDLQPQHF
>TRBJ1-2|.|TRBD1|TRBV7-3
TGTGCCAGCAGCTCTAAAAAACAGGGGAACTATGGCTACACCTTC
CASSSKKQGNYGYTF
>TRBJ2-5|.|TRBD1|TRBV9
TGTGCCAGCAGCTTAGCCGGGGGGACAGGGGCGCGGGAGACCCAGTACTTC
CASSLAGGTGARETQYF
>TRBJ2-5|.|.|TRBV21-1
TGTGCCAGCAGCGCGAAGGGGAATAGTTCCCCTCTCCAAGAGACCCAGTACTTC
CASSAKGNSSPLQETQYF
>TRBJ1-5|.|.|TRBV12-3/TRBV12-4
TGTGCCAGCAGCCGACTGATCAATCAGCCCCAGCATTTT
CASSRLINQPQHF
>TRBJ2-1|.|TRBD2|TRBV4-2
TGTGCCAGCAGCCGTCCGGGGGGGGGCGCGTACAATGAGCAGTTCTTC
CASSRPGGGAYNEQFF
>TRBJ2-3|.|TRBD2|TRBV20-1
TGCAGTGCTAGTCGGCGGGGGGCTAGCACAGATACGCAGTATTTT
CSASRRGASTDTQYF
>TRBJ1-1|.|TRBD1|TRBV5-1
TGCGCCAGCAGCATCGGGGACAGCACTGAAGCTTTCTTT
CASSIGDSTEAFF